This T cell receptor beta chain was profiled in a study of T cells after yellow fever vaccination. TCRdb redid the calling of the 5' RACE reads with MiXCR, one entry per CDR3 protein. The table shows about 240,000 distinct CDR3 sequences, with roughly 7.2% occurring only once. This clonotype was observed a handful of times. The sequence came from a man between 25 and 39 years old who received the YFV17D yellow fever vaccine. The input for sequencing was CD4+ T cells sorted from PBMCs, taken 15 days after the yellow fever booster vaccination.

The DNA for the CDR3 is TGTGCCAGCAGCTTGGGGACTATTAACTATGGCTACACCTTC. Amino acid sequence: CASSLGTINYGYTF. The rearrangement uses TRBV5-5 and TRBJ1-2; D is uncertain. The V gene's germline CDR1 is SGHKS and CDR2 YYEKEE (reference sequence). The CDR3 contains 14 residues. V dropped 0 bases and J dropped 1 base, with 7 bases sitting between them. Full variable domain (remainder filled in from reference TRBV5-5 and TRBJ1-2): DAGVTQSPTHLIKTRGQQVTLRCSPISGHKSVSWYQQVLGQGPQFIFQYYEKEERGRGNFPDRFSARQFPNYSSELNVNALLLGDSALYLCASSLGTINYGYTFGSGTRLTVV.